Listed below are T cell receptor beta chains from one sample, sequenced in a study of T-cell memory formation after mild COVID-19. TCRdb analysed the 5' RACE reads with MiXCR anew, one entry per CDR3 protein. The data hold about 210,000 distinct CDR3 sequences, with roughly a tenth observed a single time. The sequencing sample was made of PBMCs or a T cell subset sorted from them (not recorded which). The receptors come from a man younger than 35 who had mild COVID-19 (a few samples of this study predate the infection). Cell type and time point are not known. Both conserved end residues are part of each CDR3. D genes are given only for firm matches. The size entry is marked missing in some rows and otherwise reads once, few, many or a size class.

>-|TRBJ1-4|TRBV7-8|few
TGTGCCAGCAGCCCCAGGGACGCCGTAAGGGAAAAACTGTTTTTT
CASSPRDAVREKLFF
>-|TRBJ2-1|TRBV7-6|few
TGTGCCAGCAGCTCCATAAGACTAAACCATGAGCAGTTCTTC
CASSSIRLNHEQFF
>-|TRBJ1-1|TRBV5-1|many
TGCGCCAGCAGCTGGGACACAGGGAGCACTGAAGCTTTCTTT
CASSWDTGSTEAFF
>-|TRBJ1-1|TRBV9|few
TGTGCCAGCAGCCCGGGACACCACATGAACACTGAAGCTTTCTTT
CASSPGHHMNTEAFF
>-|TRBJ2-3|TRBV5-1|many
TGCGCCAGCAGCTCCCAGGCGGAATCAGATACGCAGTATTTT
CASSSQAESDTQYF
>-|TRBJ2-5|TRBV18|-
TGTGCCAGCTCACTCTCGGTCGGGGGCGCTTACCAAGAGACCCAGTACTTC
CASSLSVGGAYQETQYF
>-|TRBJ2-1|TRBV5-6|few
TGTGCCAGCAGCTATCTAACAAGCGGGGACAACAATGAGCAGTTCTTC
CASSYLTSGDNNEQFF
>-|TRBJ1-5|TRBV7-2|many
TGTGCCAGCAGCTTTGCAGTGAGCAATCAGCCCCAGCATTTT
CASSFAVSNQPQHF
>TRBD2|TRBJ2-1|TRBV5-1|few
TGCGCCAGCAGCCGGGCTAGCGGGGATCGCTCCTACAATGAGCAGTTCTTC
CASSRASGDRSYNEQFF
>TRBD1|TRBJ2-5|TRBV6-2/TRBV6-3|few
TGTGCCAGCAGCGACAGGGCTGATAAGACCCAGTACTTC
CASSDRADKTQYF
>-|TRBJ2-1|TRBV24-1|few
TGTGCCACCAGTGTAGACAGAGGCTCCTACAATGAGCAGTTCTTC
CATSVDRGSYNEQFF
>-|TRBJ2-3|TRBV5-1|few
TGCGCCAGCAGCCCTACCCGTCGTCAGGGCACAGATACGCAGTATTTT
CASSPTRRQGTDTQYF
>TRBD2|TRBJ2-1|TRBV11-2|-
TGTGCCAGCAGCTTAGAGGGAGGGACTGAGCAGTTCTTC
CASSLEGGTEQFF
>TRBD1|TRBJ2-7|TRBV7-9|few
TGTGCCAGCAGACAACACCCCCCACAGGGGGGTGGCGAGCAGTACTTC
CASRQHPPQGGGEQYF
>-|TRBJ2-2|TRBV9|-
TGTGCCAGCAGCGTATCCTCCAGGGTGGCCGGGGAGCTGTTTTTT
CASSVSSRVAGELFF
>-|TRBJ1-1|TRBV7-6|few
TGTGCCAGCAGCTTAGATAGGGGGGCAACTGAAGCTTTCTTT
CASSLDRGATEAFF
>-|TRBJ1-4|TRBV5-5|few
TGTGCCAGCAGCTTCCTTCTGGGGCTTAATGAAAAACTGTTTTTT
CASSFLLGLNEKLFF
>-|TRBJ1-2|TRBV7-2|-
TGTGCCAGCAGCTTATGGGCAGCGTATGGCTACACCTTC
CASSLWAAYGYTF
>TRBD1|TRBJ2-5|TRBV12-3/TRBV12-4|many
TGTGCCAGCAGTTCCAGGGGGTGGGGGGAGACCCAGTACTTC
CASSSRGWGETQYF
>-|TRBJ1-3|TRBV6-5|few
TGTGCCAGCAGGAATTTGGCGGGCAACACCATATATTTT
CASRNLAGNTIYF
>TRBD1|TRBJ1-2|TRBV15|once
TGTGCCACCAGCAGAGATCAGGGGGACTATGGCTACACCTTC
CATSRDQGDYGYTF
>TRBD1|TRBJ2-7|TRBV18|few
TGTGCCAGCTCAATCGGGACAGTGACCAACGAGCAGTACTTC
CASSIGTVTNEQYF
>-|TRBJ2-3|TRBV7-2|-
TGTGCCAGCAGCTTAGCCGTTGGGGCCGGGGGAGATACGCAGTATTTT
CASSLAVGAGGDTQYF
>TRBD1|TRBJ2-3|TRBV6-5|-
TGTGCCAGCCGCGACAGGGGGCTTCGCACAGATGCGCAGTATTTT
CASRDRGLRTDAQYF
>TRBD2|TRBJ2-1|TRBV5-1|-
TGCGCCAGCAGCCCGGGGGGGACTCTGAGCTCCTACAATGAGCAGTTCTTC
CASSPGGTLSSYNEQFF